This is a list of T cell receptor beta chains from one sample in a study of PD-1 blockade in classical Hodgkin lymphoma. Clones were read by immunoSEQ multiplex PCR, and TCRdb kept only the in-frame ones, dropping some. The table records 17,000 or so clones, 83% of them present only once. The specimen comprised peripheral blood mononuclear cells (PBMCs), sampled before the fourth cycle of nivolumab. Source of these receptors: a human donor with classical Hodgkin lymphoma. The CDR3 runs from the conserved cysteine through the conserved F or W. D genes are given only for firm matches. Not all rows give a size; the values are once, few, many and, for expanded clones, a class.

D gene,clone size,V gene,J gene,CDR3 DNA,CDR3 protein
TRBD1,few,TRBV5-1,TRBJ2-5,TGCGCCAGCAGCTTGATAGGGACAGGCCAAGAGACCCAGTACTTC,CASSLIGTGQETQYF
.,once,TRBV7-9,TRBJ1-3,TGTGCCAGCAGTATTGGAGGAAACACCATATATTTT,CASSIGGNTIYF
.,few,TRBV6-5,TRBJ1-4,TGTGCCAGCAAATCCGGCTCAACTAATGAAAAACTGTTTTTT,CASKSGSTNEKLFF
.,.,TRBV7-2,TRBJ2-5,TGTGCCAGCAGCTTAGTAGTATTGAGGGAGACCCAGTACTTC,CASSLVVLRETQYF
.,.,TRBV7-9,TRBJ2-2,TGTGCCAGCAGCTTAGGGACCCCCGGGGAGCTGTTTTTT,CASSLGTPGELFF
TRBD1,.,TRBV6-5,TRBJ1-1,TGTGCCAGCAGTAAGACAGGGGGGTTTGAAGCTTTCTTT,CASSKTGGFEAFF
.,.,TRBV7-8,TRBJ1-6,TGTGCCAGCAGCTTCATTAGGGGCTCCAATTCACCCCTCCACTTT,CASSFIRGSNSPLHF
.,.,TRBV5-1,TRBJ1-2,TGCGCCAGCAGCTTGCTCGGACAGAACTATGGCTACACCTTC,CASSLLGQNYGYTF
.,once,TRBV5-4,TRBJ1-1,TGTGCCAGCAGCTTCCCGGGGGAGACTGAAGCTTTCTTT,CASSFPGETEAFF
.,.,TRBV6-5,TRBJ2-1,TGTGCCAGCAGCTTGACTAGATCGGGTGAGCAGTTCTTC,CASSLTRSGEQFF
TRBD1,.,TRBV19,TRBJ2-5,TGTGCCAGTAGGCCGGACAGGACGGAGACCCAGTACTTC,CASRPDRTETQYF
.,few,TRBV21-1,TRBJ2-5,TGTGCCAGCAGCAAACCCCAGCGGGAAGAGACCCAGTACTTC,CASSKPQREETQYF
.,.,TRBV9,TRBJ1-3,TGTGCCAGCAGCGTAGTAGGCCAGGGTCATGGAAACACCATATATTTT,CASSVVGQGHGNTIYF
.,.,TRBV6-1,TRBJ2-7,TGTGCCAGCAGTGAAAACCGACATCACTACGAGCAGTACTTC,CASSENRHHYEQYF